The 5 T cell receptor beta chains below all came from one sample that was sequenced in a study of shared clonotypes between healthy human individuals. Method: immunoSEQ multiplex PCR; TCRdb's copy keeps in-frame clones and lacks some. The sample comprises around 370,000 clones, 96% of which are singletons, and 0.32% rests with the top ten. Material: memory CD8+ T cells sorted from blood. Subset: CD45RO+ cells pooled with CCR7-negative TemRA cells. Receptor source: a man younger than 45 in good health.

As to this clone: Other DNA variants within this sample encode the same CDR3. The V gene is TRBV5-1, the J gene TRBJ2-5; 8 nucleotides line up with TRBD2. The CDR3 is 14 amino acids. The germline CDR1 and CDR2 sequences are SGHRS and YFSETQ. V lost 0 bases, J lost 5 bases, and 3 bases stayed unmatched. The CDR3 DNA is TGCGCCAGCAGCTTGGGTAGCGGGAAGGAGACCCAGTACTTC. This encodes CASSLGSGKETQYF.

The CDR3 spells CASSYPNEGASADTQYF. The DNA of the CDR3 is TGTGCCAGCAGCTACCCTAATGAGGGAGCTTCCGCAGATACGCAGTATTTT. The chain joins TRBV5-6 to TRBJ2-3; a possible D gene is TRBD2 (5 bases). The CDR3 covers 17 residues. V lost 3 bases, J lost 4 bases, and 21 bases lay in between. Germline lookup yields CDR1 SGHDT and CDR2 YYEEEE. The full variable domain, its missing parts supplied by reference TRBV5-6 and TRBJ2-3, is DAGVTQSPTHLIKTRGQQVTLRCSPKSGHDTVSWYQQALGQGPQFIFQYYEEEERQRGNFPDRFSGHQFPNYSSELNVNALLLGDSALYLCASSYPNEGASADTQYFGPGTRLTVL.

V gene TRBV11-2 combines with J gene TRBJ2-3; the match to TRBD2 covers 10 bases. V shed 2 bases and J 2 bases; nucleotides not matched to a gene: 4. Germline CDR1 reads SGHAT; CDR2 reads FQNNGV. This CDR3 is built from 16 residues. The CDR3 is CASSLMSGRVTDTQYF. Written as DNA, the CDR3 is TGTGCCAGCAGCTTAATGAGCGGGAGGGTCACAGATACGCAGTATTTT.

The chain has TRBV10-1 and TRBJ2-7; TRBD1 agrees at 9 bases. The CDR3 runs to 14 residues. The V and J ends lost 6 bases and 1 base, in that order; junction bases with no gene match: 4. The V gene's germline CDR1 is WNHNN and CDR2 SYGVQD (reference sequence). The CDR3 sequence: CASRTGGSSYEQYF. The DNA for the CDR3 is TGCGCCAGCAGGACAGGGGGGAGTTCCTACGAGCAGTACTTC.

The rearrangement links TRBV19 to TRBJ1-1; D not certain. V lost 2 bases and J 2 bases, leaving 6 bases between the germline ends. Germline CDR1 LNHDA, CDR2 SQIVND (reference sequence). This CDR3 is 13 amino acids long. CDR3 nucleotides: TGTGCCAGTAGTATACCCCTTAACACTGAAGCTTTCTTT. Encoded protein: CASSIPLNTEAFF.